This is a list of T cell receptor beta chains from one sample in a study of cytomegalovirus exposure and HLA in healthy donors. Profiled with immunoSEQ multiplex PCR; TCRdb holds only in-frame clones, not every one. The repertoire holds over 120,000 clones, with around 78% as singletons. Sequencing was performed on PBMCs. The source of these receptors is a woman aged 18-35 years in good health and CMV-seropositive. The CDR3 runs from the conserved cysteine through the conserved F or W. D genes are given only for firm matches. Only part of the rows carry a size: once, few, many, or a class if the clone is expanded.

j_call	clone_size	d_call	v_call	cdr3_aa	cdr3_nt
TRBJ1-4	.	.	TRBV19	CASSIWSGPNEKLFF	TGTGCCAGTAGTATATGGTCAGGGCCTAATGAAAAACTGTTTTTT
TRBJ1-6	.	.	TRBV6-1	CASRRLPSYNSPLHF	TGTGCCAGCAGGAGACTGCCCTCCTATAATTCACCCCTCCACTTT
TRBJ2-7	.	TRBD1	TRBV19	CASKGGARTGGYEQYF	TGTGCCAGTAAGGGGGGGGCGAGGACAGGGGGCTACGAGCAGTACTTC
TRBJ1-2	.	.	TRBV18	CASSLSQNLNYGYTF	TGTGCCAGCTCCCTATCACAGAACCTTAACTATGGCTACACCTTC
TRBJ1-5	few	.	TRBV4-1	CASSQALFQPQHF	TGCGCCAGCAGCCAAGCCCTATTTCAGCCCCAGCATTTT
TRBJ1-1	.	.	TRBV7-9	CASSLGVGGSNTEAFF	TGTGCCAGCAGCTTAGGGGTTGGGGGCAGTAACACTGAAGCTTTCTTT
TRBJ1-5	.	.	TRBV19	CASSIVSAGDQPQHF	TGTGCCAGTAGTATAGTATCTGCAGGGGATCAGCCCCAGCATTTT
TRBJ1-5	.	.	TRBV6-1	CASSEYSNQPQHF	TGTGCCAGCAGTGAGTATAGCAATCAGCCCCAGCATTTT
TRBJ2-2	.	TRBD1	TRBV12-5	CASGLILKTPGQGPPNTGELFF	TGTGCTAGTGGTTTGATTCTAAAAACACCGGGACAGGGACCCCCGAACACCGGGGAGCTGTTTTTT
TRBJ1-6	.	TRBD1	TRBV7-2	CASSIGTENSPLHF	TGTGCCAGCAGCATCGGGACAGAAAATTCACCCCTCCACTTT
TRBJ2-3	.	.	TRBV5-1	CASSLDSGRIGDTQYF	TGCGCCAGCAGCTTGGACAGCGGACGTATAGGAGATACGCAGTATTTT
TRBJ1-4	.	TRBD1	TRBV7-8	CASSLEDREVTNEKLFF	TGTGCCAGCAGCTTGGAGGACAGGGAGGTGACTAATGAAAAACTGTTTTTT
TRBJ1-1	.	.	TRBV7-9	CASSLVGFGDTEAFF	TGTGCCAGCAGCTTAGTAGGTTTCGGGGACACTGAAGCTTTCTTT
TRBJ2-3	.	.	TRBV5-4	CASSLDGRVGDTQYF	TGTGCCAGCAGCTTAGACGGTCGGGTGGGAGATACGCAGTATTTT
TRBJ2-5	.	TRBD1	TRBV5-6	CASSLLTGAGETQYF	TGTGCCAGCAGCTTGCTAACAGGGGCCGGCGAGACCCAGTACTTC
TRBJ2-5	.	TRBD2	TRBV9	CASSVSGGVKETQYF	TGTGCCAGCAGCGTTAGCGGGGGGGTAAAAGAGACCCAGTACTTC
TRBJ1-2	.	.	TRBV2	CASSEGQARAVNYGYTF	TGTGCCAGCAGTGAAGGACAGGCGAGAGCTGTTAACTATGGCTACACCTTC
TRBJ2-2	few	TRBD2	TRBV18	CASSPQTSGYTGELFF	TGTGCCAGCTCACCACAGACTAGCGGGTACACCGGGGAGCTGTTTTTT
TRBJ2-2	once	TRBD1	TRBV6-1	CASSMTGPTGELFF	TGTGCCAGCAGTATGACAGGGCCCACCGGGGAGCTGTTTTTT
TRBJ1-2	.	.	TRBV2	CASSEDGGRDGYTF	TGTGCCAGCAGCGAAGATGGGGGCAGAGATGGCTACACCTTC
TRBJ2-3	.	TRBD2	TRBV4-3	CASSQETGGRGGDTDTQYF	TGCGCCAGCAGCCAAGAAACGGGGGGCCGGGGGGGGGACACAGATACGCAGTATTTT
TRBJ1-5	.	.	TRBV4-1	CASSQDIQGSQPQHF	TGCGCCAGCAGCCAAGATATCCAGGGGTCTCAGCCCCAGCATTTT
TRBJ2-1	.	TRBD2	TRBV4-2	CASSQLAGGTYNEQFF	TGTGCCAGCAGCCAGTTAGCGGGGGGGACCTACAATGAGCAGTTCTTC
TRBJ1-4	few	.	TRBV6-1	CASSGGSGEKLFF	TGTGCCAGCAGCGGCGGATCGGGAGAAAAACTGTTTTTT
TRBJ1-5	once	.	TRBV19	CASSIAGDSNQPQHF	TGTGCCAGTAGTATAGCGGGGGATAGCAATCAGCCCCAGCATTTT
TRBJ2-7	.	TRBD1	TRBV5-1	CASSLETGKWYEQYF	TGCGCCAGCAGCTTGGAGACAGGGAAGTGGTACGAGCAGTACTTC
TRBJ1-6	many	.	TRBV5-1	CASSGGSSYNSPLHF	TGCGCCAGCAGCGGAGGGAGCTCCTATAATTCACCCCTCCACTTT
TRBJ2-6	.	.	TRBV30	CAWSEGHLSSGANVLTF	TGTGCCTGGAGTGAAGGACACCTGAGCTCTGGGGCCAACGTCCTGACTTTC
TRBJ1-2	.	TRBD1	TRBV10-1	CASSDKRGQGYTF	TGCGCCAGCAGTGACAAGAGGGGGCAAGGCTACACCTTC
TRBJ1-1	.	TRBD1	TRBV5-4	CASSLDQGAAEAFF	TGTGCCAGCAGCTTGGACCAGGGGGCGGCTGAAGCTTTCTTT
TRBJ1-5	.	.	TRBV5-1	CASSFGDGNQPQHF	TGCGCCAGCAGCTTCGGGGATGGCAATCAGCCCCAGCATTTT
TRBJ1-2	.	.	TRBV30	CAWSATGSSKYGYTF	TGTGCCTGGAGTGCTACAGGTTCCTCGAAGTATGGCTACACCTTC
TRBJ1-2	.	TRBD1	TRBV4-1	CASSQGTGDYYGYTF	TGCGCCAGCAGCCAGGGGACAGGGGACTACTATGGCTACACCTTC
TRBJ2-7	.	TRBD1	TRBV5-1	CASSLGQGGEQYF	TGCGCCAGCAGCTTAGGACAGGGTGGCGAGCAGTACTTC
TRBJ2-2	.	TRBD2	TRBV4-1	CASSPRLAGPGELFF	TGCGCCAGCAGCCCGCGGCTAGCGGGGCCCGGGGAGCTGTTTTTT
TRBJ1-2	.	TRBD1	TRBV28	CASRHMDRSYGYTF	TGTGCCAGCAGACATATGGACAGGTCCTATGGCTACACCTTC
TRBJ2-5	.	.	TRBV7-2	CASSLVRLVQETQYF	TGTGCCAGCAGCTTAGTCAGACTAGTCCAAGAGACCCAGTACTTC
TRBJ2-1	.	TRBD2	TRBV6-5	CASSTGLAVYNEQFF	TGTGCCAGCAGCACCGGACTAGCGGTCTACAATGAGCAGTTCTTC
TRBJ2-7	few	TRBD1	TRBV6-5	CASSYRRQGSYEQYF	TGTGCCAGCAGTTACCGGCGACAGGGCTCCTACGAGCAGTACTTC
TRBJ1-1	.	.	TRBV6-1	CASSFQNTEAFF	TGTGCCAGCAGTTTTCAGAACACTGAAGCTTTCTTT
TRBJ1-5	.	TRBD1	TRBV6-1	CASTPGQGVVQPQHF	TGTGCCAGCACCCCGGGACAGGGAGTGGTTCAGCCCCAGCATTTT
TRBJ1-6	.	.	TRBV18	CASSPDTPYNSPLHF	TGTGCCAGCTCACCGGACACACCCTATAATTCACCCCTCCACTTT
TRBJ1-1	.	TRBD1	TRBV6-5	CAIGQDMNTEAFF	TGTGCCATTGGACAGGACATGAACACTGAAGCTTTCTTT
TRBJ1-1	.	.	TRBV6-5	CASSSWTANTEAFF	TGTGCCAGCAGTTCCTGGACAGCGAACACTGAAGCTTTCTTT
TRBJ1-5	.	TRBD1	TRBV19	CASSFRQGGNQPQHF	TGTGCCAGTAGTTTCAGACAGGGGGGAAATCAGCCCCAGCATTTT
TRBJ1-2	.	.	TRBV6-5	CASSYEGAGGYTF	TGTGCCAGCAGTTACGAAGGGGCCGGCGGCTACACCTTC
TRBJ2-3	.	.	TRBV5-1	CASRRETDTQYF	TGCGCCAGCAGAAGGGAGACAGATACGCAGTATTTT
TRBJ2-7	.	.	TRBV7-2	CASSSTPVYEQYF	TGTGCCAGCAGCTCTACCCCGGTTTACGAGCAGTACTTC
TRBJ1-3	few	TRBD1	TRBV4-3	CASSQRGPGNTIYF	TGCGCCAGCAGCCAGAGGGGGCCCGGAAACACCATATATTTT
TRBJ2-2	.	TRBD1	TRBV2	CASTGTGLNTGELFF	TGTGCCAGCACCGGGACAGGACTGAACACCGGGGAGCTGTTTTTT
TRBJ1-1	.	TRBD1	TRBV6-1	CASRGGQGSTEAFF	TGTGCCAGCCGTGGAGGACAGGGGAGCACTGAAGCTTTCTTT
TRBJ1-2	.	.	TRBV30	CASLTGQTNYGYTF	TGTGCCTCCCTAACAGGACAGACTAACTATGGCTACACCTTC
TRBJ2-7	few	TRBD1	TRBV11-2	CASSFKIGTGVYEQYF	TGTGCCAGCAGCTTTAAAATCGGGACAGGAGTTTACGAGCAGTACTTC
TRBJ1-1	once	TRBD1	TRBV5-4	CASSWGQGNPEAFF	TGTGCCAGCAGCTGGGGACAGGGGAATCCTGAAGCTTTCTTT
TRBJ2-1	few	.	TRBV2	CASSLDTYNEQFF	TGTGCCAGCAGTTTAGACACCTACAATGAGCAGTTCTTC
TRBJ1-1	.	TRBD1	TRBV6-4	CASSDSPGGHTEAFF	TGTGCCAGCAGTGACTCCCCAGGGGGGCACACTGAAGCTTTCTTT
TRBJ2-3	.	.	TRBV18	CASSPYGGSTDTQYF	TGTGCCAGCTCACCATACGGAGGGAGTACAGATACGCAGTATTTT